This TCR beta chain emerged from a study of T cells in Graves' hyperthyroidism and ophthalmopathy. Study summary: The initial diagnosis was the point when peripheral blood was collected, ahead of any treatment.

This clonotype was observed many times. The CDR3 is made up of 13 amino acids. The germline V gene encodes CDR1 SQVTM and CDR2 ANQGSEA. V gave up 8 bases and J gave up 6 bases; unmatched junction bases: 7. Amplification of TCR beta CDR3 regions was performed using RNA transcripts as template. Carried out on the TCR CDR3, a first-round RT-PCR used the HTBI primer set. MiXCR was run by TCRdb on the multiplex PCR reads, yielding one entry per CDR3 protein. The sample carries roughly 420,000 distinct CDR3 sequences, roughly an eighth recorded once. The sample consisted of blood. This receptor was identified in a woman between 18 and 30 years old with Graves' hyperthyroidism. The chain couples TRBV29-1 to TRBJ2-1, with 10 nucleotides matching TRBD2. CDR3 in DNA: TGCAGCCTGAGTAAGCGGGGGGGCAATGAGCAGTTCTTC. This gives the protein CSLSKRGGNEQFF.